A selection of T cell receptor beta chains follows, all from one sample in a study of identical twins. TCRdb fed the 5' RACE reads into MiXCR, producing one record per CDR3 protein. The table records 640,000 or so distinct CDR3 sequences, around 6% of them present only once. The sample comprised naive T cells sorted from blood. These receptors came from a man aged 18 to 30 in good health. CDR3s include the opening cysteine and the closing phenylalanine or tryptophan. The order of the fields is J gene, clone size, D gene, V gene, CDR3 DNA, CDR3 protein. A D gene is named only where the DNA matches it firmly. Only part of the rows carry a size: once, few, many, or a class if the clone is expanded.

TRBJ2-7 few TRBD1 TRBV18 TGTGCCAGCTCACCCCAATTGACAGGGATCCACGAGCAGTACTTC CASSPQLTGIHEQYF
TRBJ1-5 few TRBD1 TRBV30 TGTGCCTGGAGCGAAGGACAGGAGGGGCAGCCCCAGCATTTT CAWSEGQEGQPQHF
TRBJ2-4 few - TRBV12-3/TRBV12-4 TGTGCCAGCAGTTTGGGGGGCTCGGCCAAAAACATTCAGTACTTC CASSLGGSAKNIQYF
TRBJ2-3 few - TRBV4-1 TGCGCCAGCAGCCAAGAAGAAGATAGTTCGTCGTATTTT CASSQEEDSSSYF
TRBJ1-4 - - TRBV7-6 TGTGCCAGCAGCTCGGGTACAGGGATGGGTGAAAAACTGTTTTTT CASSSGTGMGEKLFF
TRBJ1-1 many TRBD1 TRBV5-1 TGCGCCAGCAGCTTGGGGGACAGGGCTATAGCTTTCTTT CASSLGDRAIAFF
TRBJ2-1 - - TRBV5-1 TGCGCCAGCAGCTTGGGAGCCATCAAAGAGCAGTTCTTC CASSLGAIKEQFF
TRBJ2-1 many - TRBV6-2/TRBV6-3 TGTGCCAGCAGCAAACTAGGGATTTTAGGCAATGAGCAGTTCTTC CASSKLGILGNEQFF
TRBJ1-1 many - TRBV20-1 TGCAGTGCTAGTCCCTACCAAGATAACACTGAAGCTTTCTTT CSASPYQDNTEAFF
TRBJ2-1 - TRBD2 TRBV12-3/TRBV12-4 TGTGCCAGCAACCCGGGGGGGGGAGTGTACAATGAGCAGTTCTTC CASNPGGGVYNEQFF
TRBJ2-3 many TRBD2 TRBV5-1 TGCGCCAGCAGCACCGGACTAGCAGGCACAGATACGCAGTATTTT CASSTGLAGTDTQYF
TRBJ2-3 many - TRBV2 TGTGCCAGCAGGGTGACGGGTAGCGCAGATACGCAGTATTTT CASRVTGSADTQYF
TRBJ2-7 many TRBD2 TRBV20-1 TGCAGTGCTAGACCTAGCGGGAGACTCTACGAGCAGTACTTC CSARPSGRLYEQYF
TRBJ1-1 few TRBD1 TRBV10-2 TGCGCCAGCAGCCACGGGACAGATTTTGAAGCTTTCTTT CASSHGTDFEAFF
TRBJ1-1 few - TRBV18 TGTGCCAGCTCACCCAGCGTCGGGGCCACTGAAGCTTTCTTT CASSPSVGATEAFF
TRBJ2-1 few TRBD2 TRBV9 TGTGCCAGCAGCTCACCAAAGGGACTAGCGGATTACAATGAGCAGTTCTTC CASSSPKGLADYNEQFF
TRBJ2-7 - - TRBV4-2 TGTGCCAGCAGCCAAGAGGCAGCGGCCTCCTACGAGCAGTACTTC CASSQEAAASYEQYF
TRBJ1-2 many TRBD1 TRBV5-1 TGCGCCAGCAGCTCGACGGGACAGGTTAACTATGGCTACACCTTC CASSSTGQVNYGYTF
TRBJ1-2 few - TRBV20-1 TGCAGTGCTAGCACAGCCTCCTCCTATGGCTACACCTTC CSASTASSYGYTF
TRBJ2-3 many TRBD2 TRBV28 TGTGCCAGCAAACTAGCGGGACGCACAGATACGCAGTATTTT CASKLAGRTDTQYF
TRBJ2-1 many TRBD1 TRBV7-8 TGTGCCAGCAGCTCCGGGACAGGGCTGTTCAATGAGCAGTTCTTC CASSSGTGLFNEQFF
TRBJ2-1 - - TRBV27 TGTGCCAGCGTTACTCGAAACAATGAGCAGTTCTTC CASVTRNNEQFF
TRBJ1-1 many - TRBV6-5 TGTGCCAGCAGTTACTCTGACAGACTATTACTTAACACTGAAGCTTTCTTT CASSYSDRLLLNTEAFF
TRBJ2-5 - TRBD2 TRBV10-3 TGTGCCATCAGCGCTAGCGGGAGGGCCGGCGAGACCCAGTACTTC CAISASGRAGETQYF
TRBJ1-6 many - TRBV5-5 TGTGCCAGCAGCTTGATCAGGGATTCACCCCTCCACTTT CASSLIRDSPLHF
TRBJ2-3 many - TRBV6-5 TGTGCCAGCAGTTACGTGGGCGGTAGCACAGATACGCAGTATTTT CASSYVGGSTDTQYF
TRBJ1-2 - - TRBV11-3 TGTGCCAGCAGCCCCTACTTCGCGGACTACGCTAACTATGGCTACACCTTC CASSPYFADYANYGYTF
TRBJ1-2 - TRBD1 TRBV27 TGTGCCAGCAGTTTCTCAGGGGGGATTCTTGGCTACACCTTC CASSFSGGILGYTF
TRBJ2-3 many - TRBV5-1 TGCGCCAGCAGCTCCAGGGGCACAGATACGCAGTATTTT CASSSRGTDTQYF
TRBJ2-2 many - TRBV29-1 TGCAGCGCCGATACTCAAAACACCGGGGAGCTGTTTTTT CSADTQNTGELFF
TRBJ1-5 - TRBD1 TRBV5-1 TGCGCCAGCAGCTTTGGGGACAGAGGGGATCAGCCCCAGCATTTT CASSFGDRGDQPQHF
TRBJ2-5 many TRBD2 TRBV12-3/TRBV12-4 TGTGCCAGCAGTCGACTAGCGGCACAAGAGACCCAGTACTTC CASSRLAAQETQYF
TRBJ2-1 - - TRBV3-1 TGTGCCAGCAGCCATGAAGGACTACCGCAGTTCTTC CASSHEGLPQFF
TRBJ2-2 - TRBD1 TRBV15 TGTGCCACCAGCATCCCACAGGGGGCTGGCATGGGCACCGGGGAGCTGTTTTTT CATSIPQGAGMGTGELFF
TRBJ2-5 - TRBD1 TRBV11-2 TGTGCCAGCAGCCCTTGGGACAGCCAGGCCGAGACCCAGTACTTC CASSPWDSQAETQYF
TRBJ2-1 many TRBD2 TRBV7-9 TGTGCCAGCAGCACCACTAGCGGGGCCTACAATGAGCAGTTCTTC CASSTTSGAYNEQFF
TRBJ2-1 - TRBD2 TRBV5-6 TGTGCCAGCAGCTATAGACTAGCGGGAGTGGACAATGAGCAGTTCTTC CASSYRLAGVDNEQFF
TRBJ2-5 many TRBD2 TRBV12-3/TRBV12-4 TGTGCCAGCAGTTACCAACGACTAGCGCTCCACCAAGAGACCCAGTACTTC CASSYQRLALHQETQYF
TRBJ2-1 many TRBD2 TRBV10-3 TGTGCCATCAGAGGACTAGCGGGGTACAATGAGCAGTTCTTC CAIRGLAGYNEQFF